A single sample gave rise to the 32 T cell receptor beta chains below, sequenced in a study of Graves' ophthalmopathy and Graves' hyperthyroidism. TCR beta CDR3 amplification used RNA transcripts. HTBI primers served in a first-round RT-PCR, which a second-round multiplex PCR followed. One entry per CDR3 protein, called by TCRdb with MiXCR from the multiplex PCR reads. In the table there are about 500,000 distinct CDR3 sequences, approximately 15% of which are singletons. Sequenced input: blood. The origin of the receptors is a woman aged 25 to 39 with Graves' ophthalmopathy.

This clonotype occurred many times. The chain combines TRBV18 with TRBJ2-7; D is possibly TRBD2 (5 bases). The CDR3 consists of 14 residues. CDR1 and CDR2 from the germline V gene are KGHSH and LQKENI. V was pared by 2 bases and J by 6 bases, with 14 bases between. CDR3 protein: CASSPGDYHGEQYF. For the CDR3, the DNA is TGTGCCAGCTCACCAGGAGACTACCACGGCGAGCAGTACTTC. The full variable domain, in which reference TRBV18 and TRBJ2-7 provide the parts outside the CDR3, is NAGVMQNPRHLVRRRGQEARLRCSPMKGHSHVYWYRQLPEEGLKFMVYLQKENIIDESGMPKERFSAEFPKEGPSILRIQQVVRGDSAAYFCASSPGDYHGEQYFGPGTRLTVT.

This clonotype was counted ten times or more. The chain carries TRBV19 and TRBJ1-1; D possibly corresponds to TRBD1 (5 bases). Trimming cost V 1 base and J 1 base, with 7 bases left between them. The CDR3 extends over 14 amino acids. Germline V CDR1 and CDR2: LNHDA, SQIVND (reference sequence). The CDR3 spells CASSIGGQNTEAFF. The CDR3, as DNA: TGTGCCAGTAGTATAGGGGGCCAGAACACTGAAGCTTTCTTT.

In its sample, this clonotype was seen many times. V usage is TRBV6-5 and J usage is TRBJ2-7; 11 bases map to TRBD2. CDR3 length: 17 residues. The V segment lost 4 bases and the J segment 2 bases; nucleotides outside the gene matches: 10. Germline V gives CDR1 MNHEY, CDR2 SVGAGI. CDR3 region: CASSSLAGGSETYEQYF. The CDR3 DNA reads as TGTGCCAGCAGTTCGCTAGCGGGAGGCTCCGAAACCTACGAGCAGTACTTC.

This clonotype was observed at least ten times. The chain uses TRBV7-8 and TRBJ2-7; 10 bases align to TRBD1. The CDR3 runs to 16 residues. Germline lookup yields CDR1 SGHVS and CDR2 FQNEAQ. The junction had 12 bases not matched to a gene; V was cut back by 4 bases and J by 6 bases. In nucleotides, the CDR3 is TGTGCCAGCAGCTCACAACCGGGACAGGGGCTTGCCGAGCAGTACTTC. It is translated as CASSSQPGQGLAEQYF.

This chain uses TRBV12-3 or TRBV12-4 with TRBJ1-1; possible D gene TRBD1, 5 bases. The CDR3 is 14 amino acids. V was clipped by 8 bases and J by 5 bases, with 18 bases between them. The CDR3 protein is CASRSGTGKTEAFF. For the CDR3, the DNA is TGTGCCAGCCGCTCCGGGACCGGGAAAACTGAAGCTTTCTTT.

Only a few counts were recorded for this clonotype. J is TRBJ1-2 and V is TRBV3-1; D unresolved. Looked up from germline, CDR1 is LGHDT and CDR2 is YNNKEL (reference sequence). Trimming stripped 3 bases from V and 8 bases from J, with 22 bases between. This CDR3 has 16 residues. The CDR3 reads CASSHPEIQVPGGYTF. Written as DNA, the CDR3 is TGTGCCAGCAGCCACCCCGAAATCCAGGTTCCGGGGGGCTACACCTTC.

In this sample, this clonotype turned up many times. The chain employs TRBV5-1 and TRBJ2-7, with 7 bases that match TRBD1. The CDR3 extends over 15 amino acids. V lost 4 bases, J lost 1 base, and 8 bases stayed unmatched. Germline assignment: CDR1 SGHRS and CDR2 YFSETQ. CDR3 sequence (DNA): TGCGCCAGCAGCCCTCGGGACAGATTTTCCTACGAGCAGTACTTC. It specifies CASSPRDRFSYEQYF.

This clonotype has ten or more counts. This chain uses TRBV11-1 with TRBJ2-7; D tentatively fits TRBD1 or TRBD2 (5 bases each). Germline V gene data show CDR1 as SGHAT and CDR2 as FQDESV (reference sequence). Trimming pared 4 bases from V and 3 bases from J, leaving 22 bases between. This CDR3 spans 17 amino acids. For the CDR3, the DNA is TGTGCCAGCAGCTCCTATGTCGGAACGGGACGGATCTACGAGCAGTACTTC. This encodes CASSSYVGTGRIYEQYF.

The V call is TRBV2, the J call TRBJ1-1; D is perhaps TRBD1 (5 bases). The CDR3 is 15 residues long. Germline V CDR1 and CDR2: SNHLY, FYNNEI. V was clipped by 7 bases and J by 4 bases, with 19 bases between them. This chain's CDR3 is CASTGLILGRTEAFF. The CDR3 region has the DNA TGTGCCAGCACAGGGCTAATTTTAGGTCGCACTGAAGCTTTCTTT.

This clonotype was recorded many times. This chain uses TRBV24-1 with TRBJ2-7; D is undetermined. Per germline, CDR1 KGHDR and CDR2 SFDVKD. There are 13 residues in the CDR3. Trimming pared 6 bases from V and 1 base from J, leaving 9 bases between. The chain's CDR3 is CATSQSSSYEQYF. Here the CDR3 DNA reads TGTGCCACCAGTCAAAGCAGTTCCTACGAGCAGTACTTC.

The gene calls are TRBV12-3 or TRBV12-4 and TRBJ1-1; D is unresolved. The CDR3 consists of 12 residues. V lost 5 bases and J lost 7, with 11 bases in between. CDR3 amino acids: CASSPSDGEAFF. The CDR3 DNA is TGTGCCAGCAGTCCCTCCGACGGTGAAGCTTTCTTT.

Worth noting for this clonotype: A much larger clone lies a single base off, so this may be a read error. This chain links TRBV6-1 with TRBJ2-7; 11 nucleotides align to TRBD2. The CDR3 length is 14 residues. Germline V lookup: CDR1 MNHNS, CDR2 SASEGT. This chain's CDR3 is CVSKKTSGTGEQYF. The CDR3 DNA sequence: TGTGTCAGCAAAAAGACTAGCGGGACGGGGGAGCAGTACTTC.

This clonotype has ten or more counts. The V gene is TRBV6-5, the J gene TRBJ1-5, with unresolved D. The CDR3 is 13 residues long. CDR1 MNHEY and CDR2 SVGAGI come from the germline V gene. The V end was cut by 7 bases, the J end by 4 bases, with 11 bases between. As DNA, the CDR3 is TGTGCCAGCAACCCATTCGAAAATCAGCCCCAGCATTTT. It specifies CASNPFENQPQHF.

The CDR3 nucleotides are TGTGCCTGGAGAATGGCCGGGACAGGGGGGAAGGAGCAGTACTTC. Translation: CAWRMAGTGGKEQYF. The chain is built from TRBV30 and TRBJ2-7; 11 positions agree with TRBD1. The germline V gene has CDR1 GTSNPN and CDR2 SVGIG (reference sequence). The CDR3 extends over 15 amino acids. Losses at the gene ends were 3 bases for V and 7 bases for J; bases not matched to a gene: 11.

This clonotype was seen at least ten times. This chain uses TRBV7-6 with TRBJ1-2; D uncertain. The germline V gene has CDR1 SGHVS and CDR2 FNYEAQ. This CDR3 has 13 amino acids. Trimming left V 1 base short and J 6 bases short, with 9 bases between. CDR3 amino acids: CASSLGAGNGYTF. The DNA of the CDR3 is TGTGCCAGCAGCTTAGGTGCGGGGAATGGCTACACCTTC.

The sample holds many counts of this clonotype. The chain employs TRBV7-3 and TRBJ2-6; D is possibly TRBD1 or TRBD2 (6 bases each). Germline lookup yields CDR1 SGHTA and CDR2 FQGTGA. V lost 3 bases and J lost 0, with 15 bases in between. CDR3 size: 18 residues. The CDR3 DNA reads TGTGCCAGCAGCTTGGCGGGACACTCTTCCTCTGGGGCCAACGTCCTGACTTTC. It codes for CASSLAGHSSSGANVLTF.

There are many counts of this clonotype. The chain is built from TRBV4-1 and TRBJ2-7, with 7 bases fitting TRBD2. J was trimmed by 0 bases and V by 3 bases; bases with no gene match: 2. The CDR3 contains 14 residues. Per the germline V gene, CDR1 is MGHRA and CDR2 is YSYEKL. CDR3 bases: TGCGCCAGCAGCCACAGCGGGGTCTCCTACGAGCAGTACTTC. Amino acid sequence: CASSHSGVSYEQYF.

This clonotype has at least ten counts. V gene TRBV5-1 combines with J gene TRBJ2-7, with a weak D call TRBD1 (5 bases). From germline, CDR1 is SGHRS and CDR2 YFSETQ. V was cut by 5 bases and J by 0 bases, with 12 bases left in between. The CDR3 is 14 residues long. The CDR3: CASRVTVSSYEQYF. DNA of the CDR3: TGCGCCAGCAGAGTGACAGTGAGCTCCTACGAGCAGTACTTC.

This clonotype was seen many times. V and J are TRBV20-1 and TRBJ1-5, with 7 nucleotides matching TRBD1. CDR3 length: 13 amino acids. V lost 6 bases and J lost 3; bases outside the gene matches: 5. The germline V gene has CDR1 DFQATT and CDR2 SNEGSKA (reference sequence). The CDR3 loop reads CSAPDRVNQPQHF. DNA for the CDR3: TGCAGTGCACCTGACAGGGTCAATCAGCCCCAGCATTTT.

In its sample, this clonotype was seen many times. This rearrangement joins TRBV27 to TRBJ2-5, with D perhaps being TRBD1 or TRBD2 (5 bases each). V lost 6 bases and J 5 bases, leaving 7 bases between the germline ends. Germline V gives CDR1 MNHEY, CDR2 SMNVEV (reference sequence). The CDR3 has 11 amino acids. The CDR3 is CASRWGETQYF. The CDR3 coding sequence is TGTGCCAGCAGATGGGGGGAGACCCAGTACTTC.

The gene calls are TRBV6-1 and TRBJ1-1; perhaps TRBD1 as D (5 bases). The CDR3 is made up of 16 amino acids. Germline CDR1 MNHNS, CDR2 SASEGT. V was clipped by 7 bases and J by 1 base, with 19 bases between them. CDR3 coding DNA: TGTGCCAGCAACTACCGGGACGCACGCCAGAACACTGAAGCTTTCTTT. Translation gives CASNYRDARQNTEAFF.

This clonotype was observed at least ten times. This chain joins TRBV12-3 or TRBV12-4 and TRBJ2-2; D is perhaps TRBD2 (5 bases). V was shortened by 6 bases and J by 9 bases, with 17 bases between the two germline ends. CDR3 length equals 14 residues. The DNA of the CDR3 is TGTGCCAGCAGCGGTCGGTCGGGGATGAGGGAGCTGTTTTTT. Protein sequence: CASSGRSGMRELFF.

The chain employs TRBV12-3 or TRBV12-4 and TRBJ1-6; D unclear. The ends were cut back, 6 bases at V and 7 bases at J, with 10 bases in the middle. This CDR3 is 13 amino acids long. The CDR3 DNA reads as TGTGCCAGCAGCGTAGGAACAAATTCACCCCTCCACTTT. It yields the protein CASSVGTNSPLHF.

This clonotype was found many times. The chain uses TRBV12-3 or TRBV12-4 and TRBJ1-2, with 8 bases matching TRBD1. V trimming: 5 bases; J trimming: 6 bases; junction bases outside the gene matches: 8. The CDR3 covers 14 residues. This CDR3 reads CASSPTTGVHGYTF. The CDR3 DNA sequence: TGTGCCAGCAGTCCTACGACAGGGGTCCATGGCTACACCTTC.

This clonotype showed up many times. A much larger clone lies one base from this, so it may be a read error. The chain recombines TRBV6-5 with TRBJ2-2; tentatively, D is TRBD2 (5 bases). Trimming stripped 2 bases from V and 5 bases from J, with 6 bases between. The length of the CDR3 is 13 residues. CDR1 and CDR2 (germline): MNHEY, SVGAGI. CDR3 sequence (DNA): TGTGCCAGCAGTTACGGGGAGACCGGGGAGCTGTTTTTT. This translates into CASSYGETGELFF.

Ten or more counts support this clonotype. CDR3 residues: CASSRRAPLHF. The CDR3 DNA reads TGTGCCAGCAGCAGACGGGCACCCCTCCACTTT. The genes are TRBV6-1 and TRBJ1-6, with D unresolved. This CDR3 contains 11 residues. V was pared by 6 bases and J by 11 bases, with 8 bases between. Germline V CDR1 and CDR2: MNHNS, SASEGT.

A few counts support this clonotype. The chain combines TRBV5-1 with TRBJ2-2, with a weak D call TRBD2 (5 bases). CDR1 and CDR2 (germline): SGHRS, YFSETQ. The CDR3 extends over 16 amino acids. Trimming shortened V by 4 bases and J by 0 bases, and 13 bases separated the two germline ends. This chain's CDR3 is CASSLWGDANTGELFF. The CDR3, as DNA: TGCGCCAGCAGCCTCTGGGGAGACGCGAACACCGGGGAGCTGTTTTTT.

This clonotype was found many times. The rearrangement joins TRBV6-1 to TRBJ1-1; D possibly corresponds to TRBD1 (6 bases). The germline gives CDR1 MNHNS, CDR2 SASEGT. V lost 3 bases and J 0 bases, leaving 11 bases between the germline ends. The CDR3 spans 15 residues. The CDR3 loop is CASSEYRELNTEAFF. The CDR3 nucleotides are TGTGCCAGCAGTGAGTACAGGGAGCTGAACACTGAAGCTTTCTTT.

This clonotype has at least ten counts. CDR3 sequence: CASSPGTGPTEAFF. CDR3 bases: TGTGCCAGCAGCCCCGGGACAGGGCCCACTGAAGCTTTCTTT. The gene calls are TRBV9 and TRBJ1-1, with 9 bases that match TRBD1. CDR1 is SGDLS and CDR2 is YYNGEE in the germline V gene. CDR3 length: 14 residues. V shed 4 bases, J shed 4 bases, and the junction held 5 bases outside the gene matches.

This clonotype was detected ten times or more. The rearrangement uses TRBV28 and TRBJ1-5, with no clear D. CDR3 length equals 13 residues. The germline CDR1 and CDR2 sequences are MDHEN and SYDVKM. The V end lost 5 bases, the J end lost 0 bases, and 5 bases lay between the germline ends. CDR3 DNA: TGTGCCAGCAGTACCCATAGCAATCAGCCCCAGCATTTT. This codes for CASSTHSNQPQHF.

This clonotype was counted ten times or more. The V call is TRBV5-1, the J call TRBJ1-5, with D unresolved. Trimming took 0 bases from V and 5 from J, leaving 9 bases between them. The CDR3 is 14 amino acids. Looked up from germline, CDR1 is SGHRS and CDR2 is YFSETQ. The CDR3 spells CASSLDPTDQPQHF. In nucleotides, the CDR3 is TGCGCCAGCAGCTTGGATCCTACTGATCAGCCCCAGCATTTT.

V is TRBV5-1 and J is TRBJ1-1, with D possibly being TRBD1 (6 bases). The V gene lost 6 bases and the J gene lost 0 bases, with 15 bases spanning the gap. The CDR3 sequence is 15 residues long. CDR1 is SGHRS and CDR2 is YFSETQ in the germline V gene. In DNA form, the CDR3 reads TGCGCCAGCACAGACCGGACAGCCATGAACACTGAAGCTTTCTTT. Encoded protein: CASTDRTAMNTEAFF.